Shown below are 12 T cell receptor beta chains from a single sample sequenced in a study of shared clonotypes between healthy human individuals. CD45RO-negative CD8 cells positively selected for CCR7 made up the naive population, which excluded terminally differentiated effector memory CD45RA+ cells. TCRdb's table, derived via immunoSEQ multiplex PCR, lists solely in-frame clones and lacks some. The sample consists of about 1,800,000 clones, about 95% of them appearing once. The sequencing sample was made of naive CD8+ T cells sorted from blood. The receptor source for this set is a man aged 18 to 30 in good health.

The rearrangement links TRBV10-2 to TRBJ1-1, with a weak D call TRBD1 (5 bases). This CDR3 region has 12 residues. V dropped 4 bases and J dropped 10 bases, with 13 bases sitting between them. CDR1 WSHSY and CDR2 SAAADI come from the germline V gene. CDR3 nucleotides: TGCGCCAGCAGTGCACAGGTCGGATCAGCTTTCTTT. It yields the protein CASSAQVGSAFF.

This CDR3 reads CASSPRGGLTGELFF. DNA for the CDR3: TGTGCCAGCAGCCCTAGGGGGGGCCTCACCGGGGAGCTGTTTTTT. This sequence joins TRBV7-9 and TRBJ2-2; D might be TRBD2 (7 bases). V was pared by 5 bases and J by 4 bases, with 14 bases between. Germline V lookup: CDR1 SEHNR, CDR2 FQNEAQ (reference sequence). There are 15 residues in the CDR3. The whole variable domain, filled in from reference TRBV7-9 and TRBJ2-2, reads DTGVSQNPRHKITKRGQNVTFRCDPISEHNRLYWYRQTLGQGPEFLTYFQNEAQLEKSRLLSDRFSAERPKGSFSTLEIQRTEQGDSAMYLCASSPRGGLTGELFFGEGSRLTVL.

Regarding this clone: The same CDR3 also results from other DNA sequences found in this sample. This chain uses TRBV7-2 with TRBJ2-3; no clear D gene. CDR1 SGHTA and CDR2 FQGNSA come from the germline V gene. V lost 1 base to trimming and J lost 2 bases, with 4 bases between them. The CDR3 totals 13 residues. The CDR3 is CASSLVTTDTQYF. The CDR3 DNA sequence: TGTGCCAGCAGCTTAGTAACCACAGATACGCAGTATTTT.

The rearrangement joins TRBV5-4 to TRBJ1-5; TRBD1 agrees at 7 bases. Looked up from germline, CDR1 is SGHNT and CDR2 is YYREEE (reference sequence). This CDR3 is 14 amino acids long. V shed 5 bases, J shed 0 bases, and the junction held 2 bases outside the gene matches. In DNA, the CDR3 is TGTGCCAGCAGAGGGACAGATAGCAATCAGCCCCAGCATTTT. Translated: CASRGTDSNQPQHF.

J is TRBJ2-7 and V is TRBV5-4; 15 bases map to TRBD2. Trimming cost V 4 bases and J 1 base; bases outside gene matches: 6. Looked up from germline, CDR1 is SGHNT and CDR2 is YYREEE (reference sequence). The CDR3 contains 17 residues. This chain's CDR3 is CASSNGTSGRSSYEQYF. The CDR3 coding sequence is TGTGCCAGCAGCAATGGGACTAGCGGGAGGTCGTCCTACGAGCAGTACTTC.

This clone has just one count. The rearrangement joins TRBV5-6 to TRBJ1-2; D remains unclear. Germline-derived CDR1 and CDR2 are SGHDT and YYEEEE. The CDR3 sequence is 14 residues long. Trimming took off 6 bases at V and 2 bases at J, with 14 bases between the two ends. The CDR3 DNA follows: TGTGCCAGCACTACCAAAGAGGGAAACTATGGCTACACCTTC. It translates to CASTTKEGNYGYTF. Full variable domain (outside the CDR3, taken from reference TRBV5-6 and TRBJ1-2): DAGVTQSPTHLIKTRGQQVTLRCSPKSGHDTVSWYQQALGQGPQFIFQYYEEEERQRGNFPDRFSGHQFPNYSSELNVNALLLGDSALYLCASTTKEGNYGYTFGSGTRLTVV.

Note on this clone: The sample holds other DNA sequences that translate to the same CDR3. This chain connects TRBV9 to TRBJ2-7; 10 nucleotides align to TRBD1. Germline V gene data show CDR1 as SGDLS and CDR2 as YYNGEE. The CDR3 totals 14 residues. V gave up 4 bases and J gave up 4 bases; unmatched junction bases: 5. This CDR3 is CASSPWTGGYEQYF. DNA of the CDR3: TGTGCCAGCAGCCCCTGGACAGGGGGGTACGAGCAGTACTTC.

The rearrangement links TRBV30 to TRBJ2-7, with unresolved D. This CDR3 region has 13 residues. The V and J ends lost 1 base and 2 bases respectively, with 9 bases between them. The germline gives CDR1 GTSNPN, CDR2 SVGIG (reference sequence). This CDR3 reads CAWSAGGAYEQYF. DNA for the CDR3: TGTGCCTGGAGTGCTGGCGGTGCCTACGAGCAGTACTTC. Full variable domain (outside the CDR3, taken from reference TRBV30 and TRBJ2-7): SQTIHQWPATLVQPVGSPLSLECTVEGTSNPNLYWYRQAAGRGLQLLFYSVGIGQISSEVPQNLSASRPQDRQFILSSKKLLLSDSGFYLCAWSAGGAYEQYFGPGTRLTVT.

The chain employs TRBV27 and TRBJ2-3; D not resolved. Trimming cost V 2 bases and J 2 bases, with 14 bases left between them. CDR1 and CDR2 (germline): MNHEY, SMNVEV (reference sequence). The CDR3 totals 16 residues. DNA of the CDR3: TGTGCCAGCAGTTTAGCTAGTCCCCTGAACACAGATACGCAGTATTTT. Protein: CASSLASPLNTDTQYF.

This chain connects TRBV18 to TRBJ2-7; D assignment may be TRBD1 or TRBD2 (5 bases each). This CDR3 spans 13 amino acids. Germline V gene data show CDR1 as KGHSH and CDR2 as LQKENI. Trimming pared 8 bases from V and 2 bases from J, leaving 13 bases between. CDR3 DNA: TGTGCCAGCGAAGGCCGGGACCCCTACGAGCAGTACTTC. This codes for CASEGRDPYEQYF.

The V gene is TRBV11-2, the J gene TRBJ1-5; 8 bases map to TRBD1. The germline CDR1 and CDR2 sequences are SGHAT and FQNNGV. The CDR3 totals 18 residues. Trimming cost V 0 bases and J 3 bases; bases outside gene matches: 10. DNA for the CDR3: TGTGCCAGCAGCTTAGATGGGGGACAGGAGGACGACAATCAGCCCCAGCATTTT. This translates into CASSLDGGQEDDNQPQHF.

CDR3 nucleotides: TGTGCCAGCAGCGCGGGACTAGCGGGAGTTGAGCAGTTCTTC. Protein: CASSAGLAGVEQFF. The rearrangement links TRBV9 to TRBJ2-1; 14 bases match TRBD2. V gave up 3 bases and J gave up 9 bases; unmatched junction bases: 2. The CDR3 has 14 amino acids. The germline V gene has CDR1 SGDLS and CDR2 YYNGEE. The complete variable domain, with remaining parts taken from reference TRBV9 and TRBJ2-1, reads DSGVTQTPKHLITATGQRVTLRCSPRSGDLSVYWYQQSLDQGLQFLIQYYNGEERAKGNILERFSAQQFPDLHSELNLSSLELGDSALYFCASSAGLAGVEQFFGPGTRLTVL.